These T cell receptor beta chains were read from a single sample in a study of shared clonotypes between healthy human individuals. Clones were sequenced by immunoSEQ multiplex PCR, and TCRdb holds only the in-frame ones, with some missing. The table has about 2.4 million clones, approximately 93% seen once. The sequenced sample consisted of naive CD4+ T cells from PBMCs. These TCRs come from a young man in good health. Some clones in this sample may be carry-over from other donors' samples. Both conserved end residues are part of each CDR3. The order of the fields is J gene, V gene, D gene, clone size, CDR3 DNA, CDR3 protein. D genes are given only for firm matches. Some rows mark clone size as missing; the rest say once, few, many or name a class of expanded clone.

>TRBJ2-7|TRBV6-1|TRBD1|once
TGTGCCAGCAGCAAACAGGGGGAAACGAACGAGCAGTACTTC
CASSKQGETNEQYF
>TRBJ1-1|TRBV18|TRBD1|-
TGTGCCAGCTCACCAGGACAGGGGTTCTTTATTGACACTGAAGCTTTCTTT
CASSPGQGFFIDTEAFF
>TRBJ2-1|TRBV5-4|TRBD2|-
TGTGCCAGCAGTTTCGCCGGGAGGCCAGACAATGAGCAGTTCTTC
CASSFAGRPDNEQFF
>TRBJ2-3|TRBV29-1|-|-
TGCAGCGCTACCGGGGCCCCAACAGATACGCAGTATTTT
CSATGAPTDTQYF
>TRBJ2-3|TRBV9|-|-
TGTGCCAGCAGCGTTCAGGGCAGCACAGATACGCAGTATTTT
CASSVQGSTDTQYF
>TRBJ2-7|TRBV5-1|-|-
TGCGCCAGCTCCCTCGAGGCTCTCTACGAGCAGTACTTC
CASSLEALYEQYF
>TRBJ2-1|TRBV7-3|TRBD2|-
TGTGCCAGCAGCCCCCCGGGACTAGCCTACAATGAGCAGTTCTTC
CASSPPGLAYNEQFF
>TRBJ1-1|TRBV6-6|-|-
TGTGCCAGCAGACTAAACTTGGGCAGGAACACTGAAGCTTTCTTT
CASRLNLGRNTEAFF
>TRBJ2-2|TRBV6-1|TRBD2|-
TGTGCCAGCAGTGAAGGGATGTGGCGGGAGGGGACCGGGGAGCTGTTTTTT
CASSEGMWREGTGELFF
>TRBJ1-1|TRBV5-1|TRBD1|-
TGCGCCAGCAGCCCCGGGACAGGGTGGAACACTGAAGCTTTCTTT
CASSPGTGWNTEAFF
>TRBJ2-5|TRBV9|TRBD1|-
TGTGCCAGCAGCGTAGGGGGACAGGGTGGGCTACAAGAGACCCAGTACTTC
CASSVGGQGGLQETQYF
>TRBJ1-1|TRBV9|TRBD1|-
TGTGCCAGCAGCGTAGTCGCAGGGGGCTACGCTGAAGCTTTCTTT
CASSVVAGGYAEAFF
>TRBJ1-4|TRBV6-9|-|-
TGTGCCAGTAGTCGCGTGAAGGAAGAAAAACTGTTTTTT
CASSRVKEEKLFF
>TRBJ1-2|TRBV28|-|-
TGTGCCAGCAGTCTCGGGACGGCTAACTATGGCTACACCTTC
CASSLGTANYGYTF
>TRBJ1-1|TRBV10-3|TRBD1|-
TGTGCCATCAGTGACCCCGGGACAGGGAACACTGAAGCTTTCTTT
CAISDPGTGNTEAFF
>TRBJ1-2|TRBV4-2|TRBD1|-
TGTGCCAGCAGCCAAGGGACAGGGGGTGGCTACACCTTC
CASSQGTGGGYTF
>TRBJ1-4|TRBV15|-|-
TGTGCCACCAGCAGAGCTTCCACGACTAATGAAAAACTGTTTTTT
CATSRASTTNEKLFF
>TRBJ2-7|TRBV9|TRBD2|-
TGTGCCAGCAGCGTAGGGCTAGCGGGAGTTTTCGAGCAGTACTTC
CASSVGLAGVFEQYF
>TRBJ2-1|TRBV2|TRBD2|-
TGTGCCAGCAGTGGGACTAGCGCGTTATACAATGAGCAGTTCTTC
CASSGTSALYNEQFF
>TRBJ2-7|TRBV27|TRBD2|-
TGTGCCAGCAGTCCTAGCGGGAAATCTACCTACGAGCAGTACTTC
CASSPSGKSTYEQYF
>TRBJ2-1|TRBV14|-|-
TGTGCCAGCACCCTGGGGGGACCCTACAATGAGCAGTTCTTC
CASTLGGPYNEQFF
>TRBJ1-1|TRBV7-2|-|-
TGTGCCAGCAGCTTAGTCCTTGGCAGTGAAGCTTTCTTT
CASSLVLGSEAFF
>TRBJ2-2|TRBV7-9|TRBD1|-
TGTGCCATAAAAACGGAGACAGGGGCAATCGGGGAGCTGTTTTTT
CAIKTETGAIGELFF
>TRBJ2-1|TRBV7-3|-|-
TGTGCCAGCAGCGCGATCCCCAGGGGCTCCTACAATGAGCAGTTCTTC
CASSAIPRGSYNEQFF
>TRBJ1-3|TRBV2|TRBD1|-
TGTGCCAGCAGTGAAACGATAGGACAGGCCGCTGGAAACACCATATATTTT
CASSETIGQAAGNTIYF
>TRBJ1-1|TRBV6-5|-|-
TGTGCCAGCAGTTACTTCACGAACACTGAAGCTTTCTTT
CASSYFTNTEAFF
>TRBJ1-1|TRBV10-2|-|-
TGCGCCAGCAGTGTAGAAGCTACTAGGGGACGGATGAACACTGAAGCTTTCTTT
CASSVEATRGRMNTEAFF
>TRBJ1-1|TRBV2|TRBD1|-
TGTGCCAGCATCCCAGGGGGCGGTGAAGCTTTCTTT
CASIPGGGEAFF
>TRBJ1-4|TRBV19|-|-
TGTGCCAGTAGTCCTAGGTCAACTAATGAAAAACTGTTTTTT
CASSPRSTNEKLFF
>TRBJ2-5|TRBV29-1|TRBD2|-
TGCAGCGTTGGTTCTAGCGGGATTTGGCAAGAGACCCAGTACTTC
CSVGSSGIWQETQYF
>TRBJ1-5|TRBV28|-|once
TGTGCCAGCAGACCAGGGGCAGCCCGGCCGGCTAATCGGCCCCAGCATTTT
CASRPGAARPANRPQHF
>TRBJ2-2|TRBV28|TRBD2|-
TGTGCCAGCGGAGAGGGGTGGCTAGCGGGAGTGGCCGGGGAGCTGTTTTTT
CASGEGWLAGVAGELFF